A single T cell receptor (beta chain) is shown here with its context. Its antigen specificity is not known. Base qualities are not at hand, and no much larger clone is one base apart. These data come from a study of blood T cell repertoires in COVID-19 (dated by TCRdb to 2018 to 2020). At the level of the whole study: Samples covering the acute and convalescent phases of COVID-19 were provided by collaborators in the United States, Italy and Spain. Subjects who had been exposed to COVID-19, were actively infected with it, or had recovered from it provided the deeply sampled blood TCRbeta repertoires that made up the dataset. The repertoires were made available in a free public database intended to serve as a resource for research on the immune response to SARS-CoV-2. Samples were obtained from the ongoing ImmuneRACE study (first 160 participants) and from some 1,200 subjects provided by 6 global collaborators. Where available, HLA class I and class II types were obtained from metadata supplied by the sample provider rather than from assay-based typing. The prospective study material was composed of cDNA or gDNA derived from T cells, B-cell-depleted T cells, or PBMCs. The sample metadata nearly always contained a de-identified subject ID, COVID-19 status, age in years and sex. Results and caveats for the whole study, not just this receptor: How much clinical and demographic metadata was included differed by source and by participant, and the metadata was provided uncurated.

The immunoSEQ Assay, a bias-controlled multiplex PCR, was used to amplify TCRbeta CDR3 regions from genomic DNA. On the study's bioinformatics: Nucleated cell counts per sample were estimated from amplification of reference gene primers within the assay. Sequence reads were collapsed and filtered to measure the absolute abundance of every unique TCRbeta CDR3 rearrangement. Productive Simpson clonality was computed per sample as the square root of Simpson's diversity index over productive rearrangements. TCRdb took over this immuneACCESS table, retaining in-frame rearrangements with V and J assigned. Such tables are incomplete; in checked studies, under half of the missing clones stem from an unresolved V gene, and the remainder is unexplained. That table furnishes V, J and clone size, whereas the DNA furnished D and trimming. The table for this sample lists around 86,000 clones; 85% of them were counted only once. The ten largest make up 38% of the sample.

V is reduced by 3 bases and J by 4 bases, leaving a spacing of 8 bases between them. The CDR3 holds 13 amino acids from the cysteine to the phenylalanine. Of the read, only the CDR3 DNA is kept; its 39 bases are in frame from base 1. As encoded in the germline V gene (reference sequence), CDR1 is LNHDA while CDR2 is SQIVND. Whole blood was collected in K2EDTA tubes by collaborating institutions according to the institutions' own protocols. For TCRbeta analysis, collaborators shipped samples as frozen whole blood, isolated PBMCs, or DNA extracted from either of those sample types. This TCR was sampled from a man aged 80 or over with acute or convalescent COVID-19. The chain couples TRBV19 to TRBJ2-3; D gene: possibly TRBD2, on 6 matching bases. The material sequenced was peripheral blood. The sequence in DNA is TGTGCCAGTAGTATTGGGGAGGCAGATACGCAGTATTTT. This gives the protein CASSIGEADTQYF.